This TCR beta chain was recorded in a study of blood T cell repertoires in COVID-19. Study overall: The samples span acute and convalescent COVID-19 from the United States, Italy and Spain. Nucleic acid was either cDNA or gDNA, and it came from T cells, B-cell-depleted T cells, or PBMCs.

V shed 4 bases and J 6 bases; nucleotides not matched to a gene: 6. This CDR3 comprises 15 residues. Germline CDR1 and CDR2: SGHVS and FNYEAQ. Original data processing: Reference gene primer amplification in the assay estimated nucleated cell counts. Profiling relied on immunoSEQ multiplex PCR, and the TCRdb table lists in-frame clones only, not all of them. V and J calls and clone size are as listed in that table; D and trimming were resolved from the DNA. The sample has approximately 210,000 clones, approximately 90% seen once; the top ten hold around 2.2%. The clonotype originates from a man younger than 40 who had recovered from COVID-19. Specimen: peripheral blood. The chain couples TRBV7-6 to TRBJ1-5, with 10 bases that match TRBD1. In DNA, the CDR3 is TGTGCCAGCAGCTCGGGACAGGGGAATGGTCAGCCCCAGCATTTT. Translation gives CASSSGQGNGQPQHF.